This is a list of T cell receptor beta chains from one sample in a study of control samples from healthy donors and cancer patients. Measured with immunoSEQ multiplex PCR; TCRdb has only the in-frame clones, and not every one. The sample includes roughly 120,000 clones, about 94% of them seen just once. The specimen was blood. These receptors were taken from a man aged 25 to 45 in good health. Each CDR3 is given with its conserved first and last residue. The D gene is left open where the match is weak.

len: 16; d_gene: .; v_gene: TRBV7-9; j_gene: TRBJ2-1; CDR3nt: TGTGCCAGCAGCTCTGGAGGTCCGGCTCTCCACAATGAGCAGTTCTTC; CDR3aa: CASSSGGPALHNEQFF
len: 16; d_gene: .; v_gene: TRBV6-6; j_gene: TRBJ1-6; CDR3nt: TGTGCCAGCAGTCGTCAAACGGGACACTATAATTCACCCCTCCACTTT; CDR3aa: CASSRQTGHYNSPLHF
len: 16; d_gene: .; v_gene: TRBV7-6; j_gene: TRBJ1-2; CDR3nt: TGTGCCAGCAGCTTAGCGGGAGGAGGCTGGGGCTATGGCTACACCTTC; CDR3aa: CASSLAGGGWGYGYTF
len: 13; d_gene: .; v_gene: TRBV10-3; j_gene: TRBJ1-5; CDR3nt: TGTGCCATCAGTGAGCAAGGGAATCAGCCCCAGCATTTT; CDR3aa: CAISEQGNQPQHF
len: 16; d_gene: TRBD1; v_gene: TRBV5-1; j_gene: TRBJ2-2; CDR3nt: TGCGCCAGCACCCTGGTTAGGACAGGGGACACCGGGGAGCTGTTTTTT; CDR3aa: CASTLVRTGDTGELFF
len: 14; d_gene: .; v_gene: TRBV30; j_gene: TRBJ1-3; CDR3nt: TGTGCCTGGAGTGTGGGGCAGTTTGGAAACACCATATATTTT; CDR3aa: CAWSVGQFGNTIYF
len: 14; d_gene: .; v_gene: TRBV7-2; j_gene: TRBJ1-4; CDR3nt: TGTGCCAGCGCGCGAAGGGAGGGATGGGAAAAACTGTTTTTT; CDR3aa: CASARREGWEKLFF
len: 14; d_gene: TRBD2; v_gene: TRBV19; j_gene: TRBJ2-1; CDR3nt: TGTGCCAGTAGTGCACTAGCGGGTTACAATGAGCAGTTCTTC; CDR3aa: CASSALAGYNEQFF
len: 16; d_gene: TRBD1; v_gene: TRBV6-1; j_gene: TRBJ1-3; CDR3nt: TGTGCCAGCAGTGAAGCGGACAGGGTACCTGGAAACACCATATATTTT; CDR3aa: CASSEADRVPGNTIYF
len: 15; d_gene: TRBD2; v_gene: TRBV27; j_gene: TRBJ2-1; CDR3nt: TGTGCCAGCAGCCCCACTAGCGGGGGGGCCCCCCACCCCCTCTTC; CDR3aa: CASSPTSGGAPHPLF
len: 15; d_gene: TRBD1; v_gene: TRBV6-5; j_gene: TRBJ1-1; CDR3nt: TGTGCCAGCAGTTACTCTCCAGGGGGTGACACTGAAGCTTTCTTT; CDR3aa: CASSYSPGGDTEAFF